A selection of T cell receptor beta chains follows, all from one sample in a study of blood T cell repertoires in COVID-19. Generated by immunoSEQ multiplex PCR, the TCRdb table keeps only in-frame clones and is missing some. Of over 60,000 clones in the sample, 75% to 85% were seen once. Sequencing was done on a sample of peripheral blood. Every receptor here comes from a human donor in a cohort sampled during active COVID-19. CDR3s include the opening cysteine and the closing phenylalanine or tryptophan. A D gene is named only where the DNA matches it firmly. Only part of the rows carry a size: once, few, many, or a class if the clone is expanded.

CDR3nt: TGTGCCAGCAGCTTAGAGGGCAGGGGCGGAAACACCTTC
CDR3aa: CASSLEGRGGNTF
abundance: few
d_gene: -
v_gene: TRBV11-2
j_gene: TRBJ1-2

CDR3nt: TGTGCCAGCAGCCCTCACGGGGGATCGAACACTGAAGCTTTCTTT
CDR3aa: CASSPHGGSNTEAFF
abundance: -
d_gene: -
v_gene: TRBV3-1/TRBV3-2
j_gene: TRBJ1-1

CDR3nt: TGTGCCAGCAGTTTAAGGGGAGGTAACTATGGCTACACCTTC
CDR3aa: CASSLRGGNYGYTF
abundance: -
d_gene: -
v_gene: TRBV27
j_gene: TRBJ1-2

CDR3nt: TGTGCTAGTGGTCCCCGTCAGTCCCTCGGGGAGACCCAGTACTTC
CDR3aa: CASGPRQSLGETQYF
abundance: -
d_gene: -
v_gene: TRBV12-5
j_gene: TRBJ2-5

CDR3nt: TGTGCCAGCAGTTCGGGGGGACAGGGGGATTTTCAGTACTTC
CDR3aa: CASSSGGQGDFQYF
abundance: few
d_gene: TRBD1
v_gene: TRBV28
j_gene: TRBJ2-4

CDR3nt: TGTGCCAGTAGTCCCGAATTCTTCAGCTATGGCTACACCTTC
CDR3aa: CASSPEFFSYGYTF
abundance: -
d_gene: -
v_gene: TRBV19
j_gene: TRBJ1-2

CDR3nt: TGTGCCAGCCGTAGCGGGAACACCGGGGAGCTGTTTTTT
CDR3aa: CASRSGNTGELFF
abundance: -
d_gene: -
v_gene: TRBV7-9
j_gene: TRBJ2-2

CDR3nt: TGTGCCAGCGGAGGCAGGCCGGCTCGGAACTCCTACGAGCAGTACTTC
CDR3aa: CASGGRPARNSYEQYF
abundance: once
d_gene: -
v_gene: TRBV28
j_gene: TRBJ2-7

CDR3nt: TGTGCCAGCAGCTTCGGGGCTGGAAACACCATATATTTT
CDR3aa: CASSFGAGNTIYF
abundance: -
d_gene: -
v_gene: TRBV7-9
j_gene: TRBJ1-3

CDR3nt: TGTGCCAGCAGAGCTAGCGGGGGGGTAAATGAGCAGTTCTTC
CDR3aa: CASRASGGVNEQFF
abundance: -
d_gene: TRBD2
v_gene: TRBV6-5
j_gene: TRBJ2-1

CDR3nt: TGCAGCGTTGAAGTAACTACCACGAACACCGGGGAGCTGTTTTTT
CDR3aa: CSVEVTTTNTGELFF
abundance: -
d_gene: -
v_gene: TRBV29-1
j_gene: TRBJ2-2

CDR3nt: TGTGCCAGCTCACCGACGACAGGGCTAGAAGGCTACACCTTC
CDR3aa: CASSPTTGLEGYTF
abundance: -
d_gene: TRBD1
v_gene: TRBV18
j_gene: TRBJ1-2

CDR3nt: TGTGCCAGCAGTGAGACAAGGTTGTACCAAGAGACCCAGTACTTC
CDR3aa: CASSETRLYQETQYF
abundance: -
d_gene: -
v_gene: TRBV25-1
j_gene: TRBJ2-5

CDR3nt: TGTGCCAGCAGTGAAAGAGAAAGAGACAGGGGCACAGATACGCAGTATTTT
CDR3aa: CASSERERDRGTDTQYF
abundance: -
d_gene: TRBD1
v_gene: TRBV6-1
j_gene: TRBJ2-3

CDR3nt: TGTGCCTGGAGTCCCGGGTCCTACGAGCAGTACTTC
CDR3aa: CAWSPGSYEQYF
abundance: -
d_gene: -
v_gene: TRBV30
j_gene: TRBJ2-7

CDR3nt: TGCAGCGTTGAAGTGATCGGAGGGATGGAGACCCAGTACTTC
CDR3aa: CSVEVIGGMETQYF
abundance: -
d_gene: -
v_gene: TRBV29-1
j_gene: TRBJ2-5

CDR3nt: TGTGCCAGCAGACAGGTCTCGGAAGCTTTCTTT
CDR3aa: CASRQVSEAFF
abundance: -
d_gene: -
v_gene: TRBV2
j_gene: TRBJ1-1

CDR3nt: TGTGCCACTTCCAACGCGGGACCTTACTACGAGCAGTACTTC
CDR3aa: CATSNAGPYYEQYF
abundance: -
d_gene: -
v_gene: TRBV27
j_gene: TRBJ2-7

CDR3nt: TGCGCCAGCAGCCAAAACAGGGGGCCAATCTACGAGCAGTACTTC
CDR3aa: CASSQNRGPIYEQYF
abundance: -
d_gene: TRBD1
v_gene: TRBV4-1
j_gene: TRBJ2-7

CDR3nt: TGTGCCAGTAGTACCCAAAATTGGCCTGAAGCTTTCTTT
CDR3aa: CASSTQNWPEAFF
abundance: once
d_gene: -
v_gene: TRBV19
j_gene: TRBJ1-1

CDR3nt: TGTGCCAGCAGTGCCGGGACAGGGGTTTCCTACGAGCAGTACTTC
CDR3aa: CASSAGTGVSYEQYF
abundance: once
d_gene: TRBD1
v_gene: TRBV2
j_gene: TRBJ2-7

CDR3nt: TGTGCCACCAGTGATTTGACAGGCCCCACCGGGGAGCTGTTTTTT
CDR3aa: CATSDLTGPTGELFF
abundance: -
d_gene: -
v_gene: TRBV24-1
j_gene: TRBJ2-2

CDR3nt: TGCAGCGTTGATCCCGCAGGCCGCTATGGCTACACCTTC
CDR3aa: CSVDPAGRYGYTF
abundance: -
d_gene: -
v_gene: TRBV29-1
j_gene: TRBJ1-2

CDR3nt: TGTGCCTGGAGGGACGGACAGGCGTCTTACTATGGCTACACCTTC
CDR3aa: CAWRDGQASYYGYTF
abundance: -
d_gene: TRBD1
v_gene: TRBV30
j_gene: TRBJ1-2

CDR3nt: TGTGCCAGCAGTTTTCAGGGTTTAGCCTATGGCTACACCTTC
CDR3aa: CASSFQGLAYGYTF
abundance: -
d_gene: -
v_gene: TRBV27
j_gene: TRBJ1-2

CDR3nt: TGTGCCAGCAGCCCCCAGCGGGGGGGCCAAGAGACCCAGTACTTC
CDR3aa: CASSPQRGGQETQYF
abundance: once
d_gene: TRBD2
v_gene: TRBV7-2
j_gene: TRBJ2-5

CDR3nt: TGTGCCAGCAGCCCTGCCGGGGACAGGGCCTATGGCTACACCTTC
CDR3aa: CASSPAGDRAYGYTF
abundance: -
d_gene: TRBD1
v_gene: TRBV5-5
j_gene: TRBJ1-2

CDR3nt: TGTGCCAGCTCACCAGGATTGGAGGAGACCCAGTACTTC
CDR3aa: CASSPGLEETQYF
abundance: -
d_gene: -
v_gene: TRBV18
j_gene: TRBJ2-5

CDR3nt: TGTGCCAGCAGCGTAGAAGCAACGTCGAACACCGGGGAGCTGTTTTTT
CDR3aa: CASSVEATSNTGELFF
abundance: -
d_gene: -
v_gene: TRBV9
j_gene: TRBJ2-2

CDR3nt: TGTGCCAGTAGCACTACGAAGGACACTGAAGCTTTCTTT
CDR3aa: CASSTTKDTEAFF
abundance: -
d_gene: -
v_gene: TRBV19
j_gene: TRBJ1-1

CDR3nt: TGTGCCAGCAGGCAGACAGTTACCTCCTACGAGCAGTACTTC
CDR3aa: CASRQTVTSYEQYF
abundance: -
d_gene: -
v_gene: TRBV2
j_gene: TRBJ2-7

CDR3nt: TGTGCCAGCAGCTTGTACGGCAGGGGGGTCGTCGGGGAGCTGTTTTTT
CDR3aa: CASSLYGRGVVGELFF
abundance: -
d_gene: -
v_gene: TRBV5-4
j_gene: TRBJ2-2

CDR3nt: TGTGCCAGCAGCGTAAGTGGCATGAACACTGAAGCTTTCTTT
CDR3aa: CASSVSGMNTEAFF
abundance: -
d_gene: -
v_gene: TRBV7-2
j_gene: TRBJ1-1

CDR3nt: TGTGCCAGCAGGGGAGGGGGGAATGAGCAGTTCTTC
CDR3aa: CASRGGGNEQFF
abundance: -
d_gene: -
v_gene: TRBV11-2
j_gene: TRBJ2-1

CDR3nt: TGTGCCACCAGTGATTGGGGGACAGGGGCCACCGGGGAGCTGTTTTTT
CDR3aa: CATSDWGTGATGELFF
abundance: -
d_gene: TRBD1
v_gene: TRBV24-1
j_gene: TRBJ2-2

CDR3nt: TGTGCCAGCAGCAAAGCGACAGCGGGCTACGAGCAGTACTTC
CDR3aa: CASSKATAGYEQYF
abundance: -
d_gene: -
v_gene: TRBV9
j_gene: TRBJ2-7

CDR3nt: TGTGCCAGCAGTTGGACCGGGACTAGCGGGAGAGGAGGGGAGCTGTTTTTT
CDR3aa: CASSWTGTSGRGGELFF
abundance: -
d_gene: TRBD2
v_gene: TRBV27
j_gene: TRBJ2-2

CDR3nt: TGTGCCAGCAGATTAGCGGATACGCAGTATTTT
CDR3aa: CASRLADTQYF
abundance: -
d_gene: -
v_gene: TRBV3-1/TRBV3-2
j_gene: TRBJ2-3

CDR3nt: TGCGCCAGCAGCCAAGATTGGGGGGGGAGCACCGGGGAGCTGTTTTTT
CDR3aa: CASSQDWGGSTGELFF
abundance: once
d_gene: TRBD2
v_gene: TRBV4-3
j_gene: TRBJ2-2

CDR3nt: TGTGCCAGCTGTAGAGGACAGGGGGCTGGCGAGCAGTACTTC
CDR3aa: CASCRGQGAGEQYF
abundance: -
d_gene: TRBD1
v_gene: TRBV6-1
j_gene: TRBJ2-7

CDR3nt: TGTGCCAGCAGTTTGACCCCTGGGGCAGCCCCGAACTATGGCTACACCTTC
CDR3aa: CASSLTPGAAPNYGYTF
abundance: -
d_gene: -
v_gene: TRBV27
j_gene: TRBJ1-2

CDR3nt: TGTGCCAGCAGCCAAGTCGGGGTACACTATGGCTACACCTTC
CDR3aa: CASSQVGVHYGYTF
abundance: -
d_gene: -
v_gene: TRBV3-1/TRBV3-2
j_gene: TRBJ1-2

CDR3nt: TGCGCCAGCAGCTCAGGGGGCTCCTATAATTCACCCCTCCACTTT
CDR3aa: CASSSGGSYNSPLHF
abundance: -
d_gene: TRBD1
v_gene: TRBV5-1
j_gene: TRBJ1-6

CDR3nt: TGTGCCAGCAGCTCGAGCTCCTACGAGCAGTACTTC
CDR3aa: CASSSSSYEQYF
abundance: -
d_gene: -
v_gene: TRBV5-4
j_gene: TRBJ2-7